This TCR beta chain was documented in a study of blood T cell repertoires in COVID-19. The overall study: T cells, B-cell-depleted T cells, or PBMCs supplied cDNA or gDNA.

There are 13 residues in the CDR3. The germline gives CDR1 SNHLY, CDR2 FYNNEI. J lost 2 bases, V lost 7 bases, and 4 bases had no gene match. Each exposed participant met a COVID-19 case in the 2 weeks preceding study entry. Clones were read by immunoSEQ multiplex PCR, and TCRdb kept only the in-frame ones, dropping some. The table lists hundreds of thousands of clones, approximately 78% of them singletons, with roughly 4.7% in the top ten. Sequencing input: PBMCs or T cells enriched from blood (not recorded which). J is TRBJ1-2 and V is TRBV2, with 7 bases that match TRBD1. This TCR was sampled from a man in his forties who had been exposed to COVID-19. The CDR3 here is CASTPGQNYGYTF. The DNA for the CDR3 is TGTGCCAGCACGCCGGGACAGAACTATGGCTACACCTTC.